Each of the 18 T cell receptor beta chains below was sequenced from the same sample in a study of T cells in localized non-small cell lung cancer (TCRdb year 2020). Library preparation employed the immunoSEQ multiplex PCR assay. Drawn from immuneACCESS, this table holds only the in-frame rearrangements with V and J called that TCRdb kept. Clones are partly lost; checked studies trace under half to an unresolved V gene and leave the rest unexplained. Recorded for this sample are some 14,000 clones; over 85% of them occurred a single time. The ten largest clones take up 2.5% to 3% of the sample. Source: peripheral blood mononuclear cells, taken before any cancer treatment. All receptors derive from a man aged 35 to 69 with stage III lung adenocarcinoma.

The genes are TRBV6-5 and TRBJ1-5; D may be TRBD1 (6 bases). CDR3 length equals 16 residues. Germline-derived CDR1 and CDR2 are MNHEY and SVGAGI. The V gene lost 0 bases and the J gene lost 4 bases, with 13 bases spanning the gap. The chain's CDR3 is CASSYSRERGNQPQHF. Here the CDR3 DNA reads TGTGCCAGCAGTTACTCACGAGAGAGGGGGAATCAGCCCCAGCATTTT.

The gene calls are TRBV7-3 and TRBJ2-1; 10 nucleotides agree with TRBD1. This CDR3 region has 15 residues. V lost 5 bases and J lost 3; bases outside the gene matches: 4. The germline V gene encodes CDR1 SGHTA and CDR2 FQGTGA. The CDR3 coding sequence is TGTGCCAGCAGCCTAGGACAGGGGGGCTACAATGAGCAGTTCTTC. This translates into CASSLGQGGYNEQFF.

J is TRBJ1-2 and V is TRBV2; D remains unclear. The germline gives CDR1 SNHLY, CDR2 FYNNEI. V shed 1 base and J shed 3 bases, with 9 bases lying between them. This CDR3 comprises 14 residues. CDR3 DNA: TGTGCCAGCAGTGAAGACCCGGGATACTATGGCTACACCTTC. It yields the protein CASSEDPGYYGYTF. Complete variable domain (other parts from reference TRBV2 and TRBJ1-2): EPEVTQTPSHQVTQMGQEVILRCVPISNHLYFYWYRQILGQKVEFLVSFYNNEISEKSEIFDDQFSVERPDGSNFTLKIRSTKLEDSAMYFCASSEDPGYYGYTFGSGTRLTVV.

CDR3 loop: CASSSPTAGGYEQYF. The CDR3, as DNA: TGTGCCAGCAGCTCCCCAACGGCAGGCGGCTACGAGCAGTACTTC. This chain links TRBV13 with TRBJ2-7; no clear D. V lost 4 bases and J 3 bases, leaving 16 bases between the germline ends. The CDR3 extends over 15 amino acids. Per the germline V gene, CDR1 is PRHDT and CDR2 is FYEKMQ (reference sequence). The entire variable domain, with the rest obtained from reference TRBV13 and TRBJ2-7, is as follows: AAGVIQSPRHLIKEKRETATLKCYPIPRHDTVYWYQQGPGQDPQFLISFYEKMQSDKGSIPDRFSAQQFSDYHSELNMSSLELGDSALYFCASSSPTAGGYEQYFGPGTRLTVT.

The rearrangement joins TRBV28 to TRBJ1-2, with D possibly matching TRBD1 (5 bases). The V gene lost 7 bases and the J gene lost 0 bases, with 9 bases spanning the gap. Germline CDR1 reads MDHEN; CDR2 reads SYDVKM. CDR3 length: 13 residues. The CDR3 DNA is TGTGCCAGCATAGACAGTACTAACTATGGCTACACCTTC. This translates into CASIDSTNYGYTF.

This clone occurred a few times. The CDR3 DNA sequence: TGTGCCAGCAGTTCCTTGACAGGGAAGTGGTACGAGCAGTACTTC. Translated, it gives CASSSLTGKWYEQYF. The chain recombines TRBV27 with TRBJ2-7, with TRBD1 matching 7 bases. Germline trimming cut 4 bases from V and 4 bases from J; bases unmatched to any gene: 10. CDR3 length equals 15 residues. CDR1 and CDR2 (germline): MNHEY, SMNVEV (reference sequence).

The chain is built from TRBV27 and TRBJ1-5; 10 nucleotides align to TRBD1. Germline CDR1 reads MNHEY; CDR2 reads SMNVEV (reference sequence). The CDR3 totals 17 residues. The J segment lost 1 base and the V segment lost 2 bases, leaving 5 bases of the junction unmatched. The CDR3: CASSLRQGASSNQPQHF. The CDR3 coding sequence is TGTGCCAGCAGTTTAAGACAGGGGGCCTCCAGCAATCAGCCCCAGCATTTT.

The chain is built from TRBV5-1 and TRBJ2-7; D is unclear. The V and J ends lost 4 bases and 3 bases respectively, with 11 bases between them. CDR1 is SGHRS and CDR2 is YFSETQ in the germline V gene. The CDR3 contains 13 residues. In nucleotides, the CDR3 is TGCGCCAGCAGCCCTTTGGACCTCTACGAGCAGTACTTC. Protein sequence: CASSPLDLYEQYF.

The CDR3 spells CAWNIGTAWGGYTF. The CDR3 nucleotides are TGTGCCTGGAACATCGGGACCGCCTGGGGTGGCTACACCTTC. The chain employs TRBV30 and TRBJ1-2, with D possibly being TRBD1 (5 bases). Germline CDR1 and CDR2: GTSNPN and SVGIG (reference sequence). The V and J ends lost 4 bases and 7 bases respectively, with 19 bases between them. The CDR3 has 14 residues.

The chain links TRBV28 to TRBJ2-7, with D possibly being TRBD1 (6 bases). Trimming took off 5 bases at V and 2 bases at J, with 10 bases between the two ends. The CDR3 consists of 13 residues. From germline, CDR1 is MDHEN and CDR2 SYDVKM. The CDR3 bases are TGTGCCAGCAGTCCGACAGGTGCCTACGAGCAGTACTTC. Its translation is CASSPTGAYEQYF.

This clone was observed a handful of times. The V call is TRBV6-1, the J call TRBJ1-2, with D unclear. With 3 bases removed from V and 2 bases from J, the gap between germline ends came to 4 bases. There are 12 residues in the CDR3. Germline CDR1 and CDR2: MNHNS and SASEGT. The CDR3: CASSETNYGYTF. The CDR3 DNA follows: TGTGCCAGCAGTGAGACAAACTATGGCTACACCTTC.

The chain links TRBV15 to TRBJ2-6; D is perhaps TRBD1 (5 bases). Germline V gene lookup returns CDR1 LNHNV and CDR2 YYDKDF (reference sequence). The ends were cut back, 6 bases at V and 4 bases at J, with 13 bases in the middle. This CDR3 is built from 15 residues. Here the CDR3 reads CATRNIRAGANVLTF. CDR3 DNA: TGTGCCACCAGAAACATCAGGGCCGGGGCCAACGTCCTGACTTTC.

This chain links TRBV7-2 with TRBJ2-7; D is possibly TRBD1 (6 bases). Germline V lookup: CDR1 SGHTA, CDR2 FQGNSA. V was cut by 4 bases and J by 3 bases, with 16 bases left in between. The CDR3 totals 15 residues. The CDR3 sequence is CASSYGQRTVYEQYF. The CDR3 DNA sequence: TGTGCCAGCAGCTATGGACAGCGGACGGTCTACGAGCAGTACTTC. Based on the CDR3 plus reference TRBV7-2 and TRBJ2-7, the full variable domain is GAGVSQSPSNKVTEKGKDVELRCDPISGHTALYWYRQSLGQGLEFLIYFQGNSAPDKSGLPSDRFSAERTGGSVSTLTIQRTQQEDSAVYLCASSYGQRTVYEQYFGPGTRLTVT.

This CDR3 reads CASSPPAGFPYEQYF. Here the CDR3 DNA reads TGTGCCAGCAGTCCGCCCGCGGGTTTCCCCTACGAGCAGTACTTC. This rearrangement joins TRBV27 to TRBJ2-7; maybe TRBD2 (5 bases). The V end lost 5 bases, the J end lost 2 bases, and 16 bases lay between the germline ends. There are 15 residues in the CDR3. The germline gives CDR1 MNHEY, CDR2 SMNVEV (reference sequence).

The V and J genes are TRBV11-2 and TRBJ2-3; D ambiguous. Germline V gene sequence: CDR1 SGHAT, CDR2 FQNNGV. CDR3 size: 14 residues. V lost 5 bases and J lost 5, with 14 bases in between. CDR3 nucleotides: TGTGCCAGCAGCCCGGACCTCACGGGAGATACGCAGTATTTT. This encodes CASSPDLTGDTQYF.

The gene calls are TRBV7-7 and TRBJ2-1; D not resolved. CDR3 size: 12 residues. Per the germline V gene, CDR1 is SSHAT and CDR2 is FNYEAQ (reference sequence). Deletions cut 5 bases from V and 11 bases from J, with 13 bases between. The CDR3 sequence is CASSDSGDKQFF. Here the CDR3 DNA reads TGTGCCAGCAGCGATTCAGGCGATAAGCAGTTCTTC.

This chain connects TRBV5-1 to TRBJ2-1; the D gene is possibly TRBD2 (5 bases). Germline CDR1 and CDR2: SGHRS and YFSETQ. V lost 4 bases to trimming and J lost 7 bases, with 24 bases between them. The CDR3 sequence is 17 residues long. DNA of the CDR3: TGCGCCAGCAGCCCCGTAGCGCCTATATCGGTTACGAATGAGCAGTTCTTC. This codes for CASSPVAPISVTNEQFF.

This chain uses TRBV29-1 with TRBJ1-4, with 7 bases lining up with TRBD1. The CDR3 sequence is 13 residues long. From germline, CDR1 is SQVTM and CDR2 ANQGSEA. After removal of 6 bases from V and 9 bases from J, the junction contained 10 bases not matched to a gene. CDR3 loop: CSVSTGLSQKLFF. The CDR3, as DNA: TGCAGCGTGTCGACAGGGTTAAGTCAAAAACTGTTTTTT.